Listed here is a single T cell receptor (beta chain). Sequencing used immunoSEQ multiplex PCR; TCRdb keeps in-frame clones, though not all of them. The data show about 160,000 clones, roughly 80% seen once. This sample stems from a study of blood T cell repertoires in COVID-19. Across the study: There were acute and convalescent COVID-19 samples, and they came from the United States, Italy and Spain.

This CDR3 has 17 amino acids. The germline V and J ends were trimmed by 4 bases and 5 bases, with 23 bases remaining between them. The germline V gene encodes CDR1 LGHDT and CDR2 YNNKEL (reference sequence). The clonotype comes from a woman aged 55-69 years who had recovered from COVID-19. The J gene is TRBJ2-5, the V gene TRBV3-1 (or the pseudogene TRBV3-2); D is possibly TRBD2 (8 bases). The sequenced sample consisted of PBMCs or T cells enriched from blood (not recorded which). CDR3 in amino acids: CASSPGGSSGVRETQYF. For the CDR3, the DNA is TGTGCCAGCAGCCCAGGGGGTAGTAGCGGGGTTCGGGAGACCCAGTACTTC.